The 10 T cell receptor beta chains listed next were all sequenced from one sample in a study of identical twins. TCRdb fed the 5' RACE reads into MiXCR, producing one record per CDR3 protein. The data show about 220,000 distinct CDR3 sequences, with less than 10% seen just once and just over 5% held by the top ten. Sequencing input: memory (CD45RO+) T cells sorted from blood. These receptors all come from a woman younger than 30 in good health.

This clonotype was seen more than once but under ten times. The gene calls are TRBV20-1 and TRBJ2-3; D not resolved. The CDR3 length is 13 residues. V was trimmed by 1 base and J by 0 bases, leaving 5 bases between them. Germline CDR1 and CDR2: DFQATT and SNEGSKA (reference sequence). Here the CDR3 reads CSARVGSTDTQYF. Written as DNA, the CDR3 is TGCAGTGCTAGAGTGGGGAGCACAGATACGCAGTATTTT.

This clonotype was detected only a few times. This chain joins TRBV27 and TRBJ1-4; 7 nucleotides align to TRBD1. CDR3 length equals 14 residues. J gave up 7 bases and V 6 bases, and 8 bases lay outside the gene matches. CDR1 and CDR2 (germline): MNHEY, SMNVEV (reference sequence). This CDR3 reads CASRRGQVGEKLFF. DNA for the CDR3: TGTGCCAGCAGACGCGGACAGGTCGGTGAAAAACTGTTTTTT. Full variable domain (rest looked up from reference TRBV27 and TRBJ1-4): EAQVTQNPRYLITVTGKKLTVTCSQNMNHEYMSWYRQDPGLGLRQIYYSMNVEVTDKGDVPEGYKVSRKEKRNFPLILESPSPNQTSLYFCASRRGQVGEKLFFGSGTQLSVL.

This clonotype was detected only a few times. The CDR3 DNA reads TGTGCCAGCAGTTACTCGGGAGACCGAAGCTCATACGAGCAGTACTTC. It yields the protein CASSYSGDRSSYEQYF. The chain has TRBV6-5 and TRBJ2-7; a weak D match, TRBD2 (5 bases). The CDR3 is made up of 16 amino acids. Trimming took 0 bases from V and 4 from J, leaving 16 bases between them. Germline V CDR1 and CDR2: MNHEY, SVGAGI.

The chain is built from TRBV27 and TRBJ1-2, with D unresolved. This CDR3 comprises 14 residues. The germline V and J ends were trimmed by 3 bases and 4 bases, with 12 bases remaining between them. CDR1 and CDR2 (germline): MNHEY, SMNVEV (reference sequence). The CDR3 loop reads CASSLTRQSYGYTF. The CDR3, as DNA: TGTGCCAGCAGTTTGACCCGACAATCCTATGGCTACACCTTC.

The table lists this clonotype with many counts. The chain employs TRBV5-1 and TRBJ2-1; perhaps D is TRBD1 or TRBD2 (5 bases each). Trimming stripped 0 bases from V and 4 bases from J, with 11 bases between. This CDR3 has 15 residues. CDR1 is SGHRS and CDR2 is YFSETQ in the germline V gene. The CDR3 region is CASSLEGTQYNEQFF. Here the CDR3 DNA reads TGCGCCAGCAGCTTGGAGGGGACCCAATACAATGAGCAGTTCTTC.

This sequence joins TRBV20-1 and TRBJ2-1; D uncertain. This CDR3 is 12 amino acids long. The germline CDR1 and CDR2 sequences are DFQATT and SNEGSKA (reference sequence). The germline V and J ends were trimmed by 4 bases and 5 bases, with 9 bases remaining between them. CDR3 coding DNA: TGCAGTGCTACCGGCCTAAACAATGAGCAGTTCTTC. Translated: CSATGLNNEQFF.

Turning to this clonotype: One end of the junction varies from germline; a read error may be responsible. CDR3 coding DNA: TGTGCCAGCAGCTTAGCGTATAACTCCCACGAGCAGTACTTC. Protein sequence: CASSLAYNSHEQYF. The chain has TRBV7-6 and TRBJ2-7; D is ambiguous. Per the germline V gene, CDR1 is SGHVS and CDR2 is FNYEAQ. CDR3 length: 14 amino acids.

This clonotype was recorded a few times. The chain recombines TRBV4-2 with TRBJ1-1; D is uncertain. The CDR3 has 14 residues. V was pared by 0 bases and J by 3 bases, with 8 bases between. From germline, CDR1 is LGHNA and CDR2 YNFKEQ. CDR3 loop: CASSQERQDTEAFF. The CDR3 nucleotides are TGTGCCAGCAGCCAAGAGAGGCAGGACACTGAAGCTTTCTTT.

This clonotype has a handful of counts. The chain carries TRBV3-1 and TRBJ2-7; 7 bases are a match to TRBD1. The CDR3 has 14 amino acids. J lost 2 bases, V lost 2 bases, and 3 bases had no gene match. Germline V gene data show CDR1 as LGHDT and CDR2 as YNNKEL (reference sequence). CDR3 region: CASSQPGQTYEQYF. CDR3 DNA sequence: TGTGCCAGCAGCCAACCGGGACAGACCTACGAGCAGTACTTC.

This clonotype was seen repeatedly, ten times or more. CDR3 coding DNA: TGTGCCAGCAGCTCACAGGGGTATGAGCAGTTCTTC. It specifies CASSSQGYEQFF. This sequence joins TRBV11-2 and TRBJ2-1; TRBD1 aligns across 7 bases. Per the germline V gene, CDR1 is SGHAT and CDR2 is FQNNGV. The CDR3 is 12 residues long. V lost 4 bases, J lost 8 bases, and 2 bases stayed unmatched.